These T cell receptor beta chains were read from a single sample in a study of regulatory T cells in long-lasting Graves disease. From the multiplex PCR reads, TCRdb called clonotypes with MiXCR, one entry per CDR3 protein. This table holds over 300,000 distinct CDR3 sequences, around a sixth found once. This sample comprised peripheral blood mononuclear cells (PBMCs), obtained at new diagnosis, from a patient treated with antithyroid drugs. Receptor source: a female donor with Graves disease. The CDR3 runs from the conserved cysteine through the conserved F or W. The D gene is left open where the match is weak. Only some rows state a clone size, as once, few, many or a class for expanded clones.

j_call clone_size cdr3_length d_call v_call cdr3_nt cdr3_aa
TRBJ2-2 many 14 TRBD2 TRBV3-1 TGTGCCAGCAGACATGAACTAGCGAACGGGGAGCTGTTTTTT CASRHELANGELFF
TRBJ2-7 many 15 NA TRBV7-2 TGTGCCAGCAGCACCGGGACGGGAAGCTCCTACGAGCAGTACTTC CASSTGTGSSYEQYF
TRBJ2-3 NA 14 TRBD2 TRBV2 TGTGCCAGCAGCCGACTAGCGGGGGCAGATACGCAGTATTTT CASSRLAGADTQYF
TRBJ2-7 many 15 TRBD1 TRBV28 TGTGCCAGCAGCCCCCCGGGACAGGGGGCGCGGGAGCAGTACTTC CASSPPGQGAREQYF
TRBJ2-3 NA 17 TRBD2 TRBV6-1 TGTGCCAGCAGTACCCAAAGACTAGCGGCTAGCACAGATACGCAGTATTTT CASSTQRLAASTDTQYF
TRBJ2-7 many 13 NA TRBV7-2 TGTGCCAGCCGCCCCACGGACACCTACGAGCAGTACTTC CASRPTDTYEQYF
TRBJ2-2 many 16 NA TRBV28 TGTGCCAGCAGTTTAACGCGGAGGGGGCACACCGGGGAGCTGTTTTTT CASSLTRRGHTGELFF
TRBJ1-4 many 15 TRBD1 TRBV18 TGTGCCAGCTCACTACTTCTGGGACAGTATGAAAAACTGTTTTTT CASSLLLGQYEKLFF
TRBJ1-1 many 14 NA TRBV20-1 TGCAGTGCTAGAGTGCGGCGGAGGAACACTGAAGCTTTCTTT CSARVRRRNTEAFF
TRBJ2-3 few 13 NA TRBV25-1 TGTGCCAGCAGCCCCTTCTTAGCAGATACGCAGTATTTT CASSPFLADTQYF
TRBJ2-5 few 15 NA TRBV6-1 TGTGCCAGCAGGCGTTACCCTATCGGTCAAGAGACCCAGTACTTC CASRRYPIGQETQYF
TRBJ2-7 NA 15 NA TRBV27 TGTGCCAGCAGCCCAATGGGGGGCCCTAGCTACGAGCAGTACTTC CASSPMGGPSYEQYF
TRBJ2-1 few 18 TRBD2 TRBV19 TGTGCCAGTAGTACCCGTACTAGCGGAGAGAGCTCCTACAATGAGCAGTTCTTC CASSTRTSGESSYNEQFF
TRBJ1-2 NA 13 NA TRBV3-1 TGTGCCAGCAGCCAAGAAGGGTATCGCGGCTACACCTTC CASSQEGYRGYTF
TRBJ2-1 NA 12 NA TRBV24-1 TGTGCCACCAGTGACCCCTACAATGAGCAGTTCTTC CATSDPYNEQFF
TRBJ1-5 NA 14 NA TRBV6-1 TGTGCCAGCCGTGACACCGACGGGAGGAAGCCCCAGCATTTT CASRDTDGRKPQHF
TRBJ2-3 many 15 NA TRBV4-1 TGCGCCAGCAGCCCAGGGCCGGGGGAAAGAGATACGCAGTATTTT CASSPGPGERDTQYF
TRBJ2-7 many 19 TRBD2 TRBV9 TGTGCCAGCAGCGTAGGAGCGGGGGGACTAGCGGGAGGAAGGAACGAGCAGTACTTC CASSVGAGGLAGGRNEQYF
TRBJ1-1 few 18 TRBD1 TRBV4-1 TGCGCCAGCAGCTACCGAACGATGGCAGGGGGCCAAGACACTGAAGCTTTCTTT CASSYRTMAGGQDTEAFF
TRBJ2-1 many 15 NA TRBV7-9 TGTGCCAGCAGTTCGTGGGGGGGGCCCTACAATGAGCAGTTCTTC CASSSWGGPYNEQFF
TRBJ2-7 many 13 NA TRBV28 TGTGCCAGCTTGGATGGACAGCGCTACGAGCAGTACTTC CASLDGQRYEQYF
TRBJ1-1 few 13 TRBD1 TRBV29-1 TGCAGCGTTCTTCAGGGGGGGAACACTGAAGCTTTCTTT CSVLQGGNTEAFF
TRBJ1-6 many 20 TRBD1 TRBV20-1 TGCAGTGCTAGTCCCAATTACAGGGGGCGCGTGAACCTCTTGAATTCACCCCTCCACTTT CSASPNYRGRVNLLNSPLHF
TRBJ1-4 many 14 NA TRBV20-1 TGCAGTGCTAGATTTTCCGGTCGGGATGAAAAACTGTTTTTT CSARFSGRDEKLFF
TRBJ2-1 many 15 NA TRBV27 TGTGCCAGCAGTTTGGCAGGGGACACCTACAATGAGCAGTTCTTC CASSLAGDTYNEQFF
TRBJ1-3 few 13 TRBD1 TRBV19 TGTGCCAGCACAGGGGGATCTGGAAACACCATATATTTT CASTGGSGNTIYF
TRBJ1-1 NA 13 NA TRBV15 TGTGCCACCAGCTTGACAGGGAACACTGAAGCTTTCTTT CATSLTGNTEAFF
TRBJ1-1 few 14 NA TRBV19 TGTGCCAGTAGAGCCGAGGGGTGGCACACTGAAGCTTTCTTT CASRAEGWHTEAFF
TRBJ1-5 few 19 TRBD1 TRBV19 TGTGCCAGTAGTATTCAGGGACAGGTTGCTTTAGATAGCAATCAGCCCCAGCATTTT CASSIQGQVALDSNQPQHF
TRBJ2-7 many 12 NA TRBV20-1 TGCAGTGTTACCGGTGTTTCCTACGAGCAGTACTTC CSVTGVSYEQYF
TRBJ1-5 many 15 NA TRBV4-1 TGCGCCAGCAGCCAAGATCCCGGTGGAACCCAGCCCCAGCATTTT CASSQDPGGTQPQHF
TRBJ1-1 many 14 NA TRBV15 TGTGCCACCAGCCAAGATCGGTCGAACACTGAAGCTTTCTTT CATSQDRSNTEAFF
TRBJ2-5 NA 14 NA TRBV5-1 TGCGCCAGCAGCTTGGAGGTCAGAAAAGAGACCCAGTACTTC CASSLEVRKETQYF
TRBJ1-5 NA 18 NA TRBV12-3/TRBV12-4 TGTGCCAGCAGTTTATCGGGGACTCCTTTTTATAGCAATCAGCCCCAGCATTTT CASSLSGTPFYSNQPQHF
TRBJ1-2 few 15 NA TRBV18 TGTGCCAGCTCACCCCCGCCCGGGGAAAACTATGGCTACACCTTC CASSPPPGENYGYTF
TRBJ1-5 many 15 NA TRBV11-2 TGTGCCAGCAGCTTAGAAAGGGGTAACAATCAGCCCCAGCATTTT CASSLERGNNQPQHF
TRBJ2-2 NA 16 NA TRBV15 TGTGCCACCAGCTCCCTCAGGGGCACCGACACCGGGGAGCTGTTTTTT CATSSLRGTDTGELFF
TRBJ2-1 few 16 TRBD2 TRBV18 TGTGCCAGCTCACGAACTAGCGGGGGGTCCCACAATGAGCAGTTCTTC CASSRTSGGSHNEQFF
TRBJ2-7 few 14 TRBD2 TRBV20-1 TGCAGTGCTAGTATAGCGGGGGGCACCTACGAGCAGTACTTC CSASIAGGTYEQYF
TRBJ1-5 many 14 TRBD1 TRBV5-1 TGCGCCAGCAGCTTGGCGGGACAGGGATCGCCCCAGCATTTT CASSLAGQGSPQHF
TRBJ1-3 NA 16 NA TRBV7-9 TGTGCCAGCAGCTTCGGGAGGGCCGACTCTGGAAACACCATATATTTT CASSFGRADSGNTIYF
TRBJ2-4 many 17 TRBD1 TRBV3-1 TGTGCCAGCAGCCAATGGACAGGGAGGCGGAGCAAAAACATTCAGTACTTC CASSQWTGRRSKNIQYF
TRBJ2-1 many 15 NA TRBV5-4 TGTGCCAGCAGCGCCGGATCCTCCTCCTACAATGAGCAGTTCTTC CASSAGSSSYNEQFF
TRBJ1-2 many 19 TRBD1 TRBV7-9 TGTGCCAGCAGGACCCTAGACCGACAGGGAGCCCTTTGGGGGTATGGCTACACCTTC CASRTLDRQGALWGYGYTF
TRBJ2-5 many 15 TRBD2 TRBV2 TGTGCCAGCAGTGGATTAGCGGGGGAGAGGGAGACCCAGTACTTC CASSGLAGERETQYF
TRBJ2-1 few 15 TRBD2 TRBV19 TGTGCCAGTAGCAAACTAGCGGGGGGACATAATGAGCAGTTCTTC CASSKLAGGHNEQFF
TRBJ2-5 many 13 NA TRBV20-1 TGCAGTGCCCCGGGGCGACCAGGGGAGACCCAGTACTTC CSAPGRPGETQYF
TRBJ1-1 many 13 TRBD1 TRBV5-5 TGTGCCAGCAGCACAGGGGGCAGTGCTGAAGCTTTCTTT CASSTGGSAEAFF
TRBJ2-4 few 17 TRBD2 TRBV20-1 TGCAGTGCTAGAGGGGCCAGCGGGGGGGTAGCCAAAAACATTCAGTACTTC CSARGASGGVAKNIQYF
TRBJ2-1 NA 16 NA TRBV11-2 TGTGCCAGCAGCTTAGATCTAATAGTTGGGTACAATGAGCAGTTCTTC CASSLDLIVGYNEQFF
TRBJ1-1 NA 13 NA TRBV12-3/TRBV12-4 TGTGCCAGCAGTTTACAAGCGAACACTGAAGCTTTCTTT CASSLQANTEAFF
TRBJ1-5 few 16 TRBD1 TRBV7-9 TGTGCCAGCAGCCAATGGGACAGGGGAAAGGATCAGCCCCAGCATTTT CASSQWDRGKDQPQHF
TRBJ2-4 many 17 NA TRBV11-2 TGTGCCAGCAGCCCTTCCTGGCGGTCGCTAGCCAAAAACATTCAGTACTTC CASSPSWRSLAKNIQYF
TRBJ1-1 once 14 NA TRBV12-3/TRBV12-4 TGTGCCAGCACCCCCGGGAGGCAAGACACTGAAGCTTTCTTT CASTPGRQDTEAFF